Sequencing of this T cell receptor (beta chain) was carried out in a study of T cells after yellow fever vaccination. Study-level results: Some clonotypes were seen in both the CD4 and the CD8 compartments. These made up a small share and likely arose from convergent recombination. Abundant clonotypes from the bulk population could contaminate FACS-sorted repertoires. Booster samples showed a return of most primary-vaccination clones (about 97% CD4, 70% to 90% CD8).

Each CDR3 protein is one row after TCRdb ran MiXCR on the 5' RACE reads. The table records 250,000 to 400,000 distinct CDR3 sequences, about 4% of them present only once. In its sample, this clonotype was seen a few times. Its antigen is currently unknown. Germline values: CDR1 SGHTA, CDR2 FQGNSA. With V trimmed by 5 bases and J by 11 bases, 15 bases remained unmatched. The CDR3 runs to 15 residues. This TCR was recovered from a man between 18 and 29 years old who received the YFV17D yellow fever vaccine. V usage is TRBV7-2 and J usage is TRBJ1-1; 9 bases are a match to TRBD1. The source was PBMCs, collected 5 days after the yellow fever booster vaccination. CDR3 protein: CASSAPGQGRVGAFF. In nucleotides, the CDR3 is TGTGCCAGCAGCGCGCCGGGACAGGGAAGGGTAGGGGCTTTCTTT.